Given below is one TCR beta chain in context. The data were obtained in a study of shared clonotypes between healthy human individuals. The V and J ends lost 2 bases and 9 bases respectively, with 14 bases between them. Germline CDR1 MDHEN, CDR2 SYDVKM. The CDR3 extends over 15 amino acids. Clones were read by immunoSEQ multiplex PCR, and TCRdb kept only the in-frame ones, dropping some. The sample holds roughly 1 million clones, around 75% seen once. The genes are TRBV28 and TRBJ1-6; a weak D match, TRBD1 (5 bases). This clonotype originated in a man aged 18 to 29 in good health. The source material was memory CD4+ T cells sorted from blood. Subset noted: CD45RA-negative fraction. The CDR3 nucleotides read TGTGCCAGCAGTTTACTGGGGGACCTAGGTTCACCCCTCCACTTT. Encoded protein: CASSLLGDLGSPLHF.